This T cell receptor (beta chain) was sequenced for a study of CD8 T cells in ankylosing spondylitis (dated by TCRdb to the late 2010s). For context, the study as a whole: To find TCR variants linked to disease, the study profiled T cell receptor beta repertoires in ankylosing spondylitis patients and healthy donors. The full study cohort comprised around 25 ankylosing spondylitis patients and 110 or so healthy donors. Peripheral blood was sampled, and synovial fluid was additionally collected from ankylosing spondylitis patients. Results and caveats for the whole study, not just this receptor: Significant enrichment of the disease-linked clones was reported in matched synovial fluid samples from ankylosing spondylitis patients. A CD8+ phenotype was shown by the disease-linked clones, which were found at relatively low frequencies in peripheral blood. Blood from ankylosing spondylitis patients appeared to be characterized by a TCR beta motif made up of under ten highly homologous amino acid variants. Some motif variants were previously reported in synovial fluid and blood of reactive arthritis patients, suggesting common disease-initiation mechanisms.

This clonotype has just a few counts. Its cognate antigen has yet to be identified. No per-base quality is available; no much larger clone lies one base away. Instrument on record: Illumina HiSeq 2500. Quantitative 5'-RACE with molecular barcodes was the method used to prepare the TCR beta libraries. In the source study's methods: A new computational method, built on a probabilistic model of VDJ rearrangement, was used to identify disease-linked TCR variants. TCRdb handled the public reads itself, with Q25 trimming in fastp and clone calling in MiXCR, and kept productive beta chains. Under each unique CDR3 protein, matching rows form one entry showing the most common genes and DNA. TCRdb's processing, not the authors' own work, is the source of the V and J calls. Present in this sample are roughly 400,000 distinct CDR3 sequences, around 22% of which were seen just once. The ten largest clonotypes hold about 16% of the sample.

Trimming removed 0 bases from V and 8 bases from J, leaving 8 bases between the germline ends. CDR1 MNHEY and CDR2 SVGAGI are derived from the germline V gene. Spanning cysteine to phenylalanine, the CDR3 consists of 12 amino acids. Just the 36-base CDR3 DNA is kept, in frame starting at base 1. The sequencing input was blood, either unsorted or a sorted T cell fraction (not recorded which). The chain is encoded by TRBV6-5 joined to TRBJ2-7, and TRBD2 may be the D gene, going by 6 matching bases. This TCR derives from a male donor with ankylosing spondylitis. The CDR3 loop reads CASSYSRGKQYF. The DNA reads as follows: TGTGCCAGCAGTTACTCGCGGGGAAAGCAGTACTTC.